This entry concerns a single TCR beta chain. These data originate in a study of blood T cell repertoires in COVID-19. Trimming removed 2 bases from V and 5 bases from J; junction bases left unmatched: 15. CDR3 length: 19 amino acids. In germline, CDR1 is SGHAT, CDR2 FQNNGV. Libraries were prepared by immunoSEQ multiplex PCR; TCRdb keeps only in-frame clonotypes and omits some of them. The table includes some 190,000 clones, 88% detected once. This receptor was obtained from a woman between 40 and 55 years old who had recovered from COVID-19. The source material was peripheral blood. The V gene is TRBV11-2, the J gene TRBJ2-2; TRBD2 matches 9 bases. CDR3 sequence (DNA): TGTGCCAGCAGCTTAAGACCTCCGGGGGCGGGAGGGATGACCGGGGAGCTGTTTTTT. Its protein is CASSLRPPGAGGMTGELFF.